These T cell receptor beta chains were read from a single sample in a study of T cells in Graves' hyperthyroidism and ophthalmopathy. TCRdb reprocessed the multiplex PCR reads via MiXCR and lists one record per CDR3 protein. The sample shows some 500,000 distinct CDR3 sequences, around an eighth of them seen only once. The sequenced sample consisted of blood. These TCRs come from a young woman with Graves' hyperthyroidism. The CDR3 runs from the conserved cysteine through the conserved F or W. D genes are given only for firm matches. Clone sizes are given selectively: once, few, many, or a class where the clone is expanded.

cdr3_nt	cdr3_aa	clone_size	j_call	v_call	d_call
TGTGCCAGCAGCTTAGGTAGGGACAGGACATTCACCGGGGAGCTGTTTTTT	CASSLGRDRTFTGELFF	.	TRBJ2-2	TRBV9	TRBD1
TGTGCCAGCAGCCAGACTAGCGGGGGAACCGGGGAGCTGTTTTTT	CASSQTSGGTGELFF	.	TRBJ2-2	TRBV9	TRBD2
TGCGCCAGCAGCTTGGACGTAGGACAGATCTATGGCTACACCTTC	CASSLDVGQIYGYTF	many	TRBJ1-2	TRBV5-1	.
TGTGCCAGCAGATCCGAAAATGAGCAGTTCTTC	CASRSENEQFF	.	TRBJ2-1	TRBV12-3/TRBV12-4	.
TGTGCCAGTAGTTTCTCTAGCGGGAGCGCAGATACGCAGTATTTT	CASSFSSGSADTQYF	many	TRBJ2-3	TRBV19	TRBD2
TGTGCCAGCTCACTAGGGGTCGATAGCTCCTACAATGAGCAGTTCTTC	CASSLGVDSSYNEQFF	many	TRBJ2-1	TRBV18	.
TGTGCCAGCAGCTCGTGGACGGGGAGCTCCTACAATGAGCAGTTCTTC	CASSSWTGSSYNEQFF	many	TRBJ2-1	TRBV11-3	.
TGTGCCAGTAGTATAACTCCCGACGTATCCGAGCAGTACTTC	CASSITPDVSEQYF	few	TRBJ2-7	TRBV19	.
TGTGCCAGCACCCTTGGGGATTTTGGAAACACCATATATTTT	CASTLGDFGNTIYF	many	TRBJ1-3	TRBV12-3/TRBV12-4	.
TGTGCCAGCAGTTTCTTCTCGCTATCCGGGGAGCGCTATGGCTACACCTTC	CASSFFSLSGERYGYTF	many	TRBJ1-2	TRBV27	.
TGTGCCAGCAGCTCATCTCGGGGACAGTACTACTATGGCTACACCTTC	CASSSSRGQYYYGYTF	.	TRBJ1-2	TRBV7-8	TRBD1
TGTGCCAGTAGTATTCCGGGGGCGTATTCGGATGAGCAGTTCTTC	CASSIPGAYSDEQFF	many	TRBJ2-1	TRBV19	.
TGTGCCTGGAGACAGGTGGGTAATGAAAAACTGTTTTTT	CAWRQVGNEKLFF	few	TRBJ1-4	TRBV30	.
TGTGCCAGCAAAGCCCGGGACAGGCACACCGGGGAGCTGTTTTTT	CASKARDRHTGELFF	.	TRBJ2-2	TRBV11-3	TRBD1
TGTGCCTGGAGCCCGGGGGGTTTGGGCACTGAAGCTTTCTTT	CAWSPGGLGTEAFF	few	TRBJ1-1	TRBV30	.
TGTGCCAGCAGTCCCCGGACAGATTTCTATTATAGCAATCAGCCCCAGCATTTT	CASSPRTDFYYSNQPQHF	few	TRBJ1-5	TRBV6-1	.
TGTGCCAGCAGCGTATTTGGGGCAGACCCTTCACCCCTCCACTTT	CASSVFGADPSPLHF	many	TRBJ1-6	TRBV9	.
TGTGCCAGCAGTTACGACAGGGGATGGGCCTATGGCTACACCTTC	CASSYDRGWAYGYTF	many	TRBJ1-2	TRBV6-5	TRBD1
TGTGCCAGCAGTGAAGGGACACCTAGCAATCAGCCCCAGCATTTT	CASSEGTPSNQPQHF	many	TRBJ1-5	TRBV2	.
TGCAGTGCTAGAATAGGGGGGCTCCTCTGGCAGCCCCAGCATTTT	CSARIGGLLWQPQHF	few	TRBJ1-5	TRBV20-1	.
TGTGCCAGCAGTTTACAGGCTAGCGGGTCAACGAGAGAGCAGTACTTC	CASSLQASGSTREQYF	.	TRBJ2-7	TRBV28	TRBD2
TGCAGTGCTCCACTAGCGGGAGGGCAAGAGGAGCAGTTCTTC	CSAPLAGGQEEQFF	medium-sized	TRBJ2-1	TRBV20-1	TRBD2
TGTGCCAGTGATCCCCCCGACAGACAGCCCCAGCATTTT	CASDPPDRQPQHF	many	TRBJ1-5	TRBV19	.
TGTGCCAGCAGCTTAGGGAACCAGAGGTTCTCTGAAGCTTTCTTT	CASSLGNQRFSEAFF	many	TRBJ1-1	TRBV12-3/TRBV12-4	.
TGTGCCAGCAGCCCCCCGGGACCCCGCAACAATGAGCAGTTCTTC	CASSPPGPRNNEQFF	.	TRBJ2-1	TRBV7-9	.
TGCATGCTACCCAACGGTCCCTACAATGAGCAGTTCTTC	CMLPNGPYNEQFF	many	TRBJ2-1	TRBV20-1	.
TGCAGCGCCTATAGGGCGCAGGGAGGCAATCAGCCCCAGCATTTT	CSAYRAQGGNQPQHF	few	TRBJ1-5	TRBV20-1	.
TGTGCCAGCAGTGAGTCAGGGGGGCGCACGAATGAGCAGTTCTTC	CASSESGGRTNEQFF	few	TRBJ2-1	TRBV6-1	.
TGTGCCAGCACACTACCCCTCGCGGGAGGCTCCTACGAGCAGTACTTC	CASTLPLAGGSYEQYF	.	TRBJ2-7	TRBV6-2/TRBV6-3	TRBD2
TGCGCCAGCAGCCCCCCCTCGGTACCTGAAGCTTTCTTT	CASSPPSVPEAFF	few	TRBJ1-1	TRBV4-1	.
TGTGCCAGCAACCAGGGGGCGCAGAATGAGCAGTTCTTC	CASNQGAQNEQFF	.	TRBJ2-1	TRBV28	TRBD1
TGCAGTGCTAGAGATCGGGACAGGGGCCTAAATTCACCCCTCCACTTT	CSARDRDRGLNSPLHF	.	TRBJ1-6	TRBV20-1	TRBD1
TGTGCCAGCAGTCACCTGACAGGCTCGAATGAGCAGTTCTTC	CASSHLTGSNEQFF	many	TRBJ2-1	TRBV27	.
TGTGCCAGCGAAGGGACTAGCGGGAGAGTCGGCACCGGGGAGCTGTTTTTT	CASEGTSGRVGTGELFF	.	TRBJ2-2	TRBV6-1	TRBD2